The 28 T cell receptor beta chains given below trace back to one sample, sequenced in a study of T cells expressing NK-cell markers. For each CDR3 protein, TCRdb gives one entry from its re-call of the 5' RACE reads, without DNA. Its listing shows about 380,000 distinct CDR3 sequences. Input material: blood T cells: a sorted CD56 or NKG2C T cell subset, CD4+ or CD8+ T cells, or bulk PBMC T cells (not recorded which). These receptors all stem from a man between 18 and 69 years old in good health.

The V and J genes are TRBV6-1 and TRBJ2-5; TCRdb selects TRBD2, and the lack of DNA leaves this call unchecked. CDR1 and CDR2 (germline): MNHNS, SASEGT. There are 14 residues in the CDR3. The chain's CDR3 is CASRAGYLQETQYF.

The rearrangement joins TRBV5-6 to TRBJ1-1; checking the TCRdb D call of TRBD1 is not possible without DNA. Looked up from germline, CDR1 is SGHDT and CDR2 is YYEEEE. This CDR3 has 16 residues. The CDR3 reads CASSMLGRGANTEAFF.

The gene calls are TRBV5-1 and TRBJ1-4. The CDR3 has 13 residues. Germline V gene data show CDR1 as SGHRS and CDR2 as YFSETQ. The CDR3 region is CASSLDPGEKLFF.

The chain recombines TRBV7-2 with TRBJ2-3; TCRdb proposes TRBD2, but this gene call is untestable without DNA. The length of the CDR3 is 16 residues. Germline-derived CDR1 and CDR2 are SGHTA and FQGNSA. CDR3 in amino acids: CASSLASSGGPDTQYF.

This chain connects TRBV6-1 to TRBJ1-2; no DNA is available, so the TRBD1 call from TCRdb remains unchecked. Per the germline V gene, CDR1 is MNHNS and CDR2 is SASEGT. The CDR3 runs to 17 residues. Here the CDR3 reads CASSEALGFRGGYGYTF.

V usage is TRBV6-2 or TRBV6-3 and J usage is TRBJ1-6. The CDR3 is 15 amino acids. Germline V gene lookup returns CDR1 MNHEY and CDR2 SVGEGT. CDR3 residues: CASSYSTRGGSPLHF.

The chain joins TRBV18 to TRBJ1-1. Germline-derived CDR1 and CDR2 are KGHSH and LQKENI. The CDR3 has 15 amino acids. The CDR3 here is CASSAGGTLSTEAFF. The variable domain in full, with the rest retrieved from reference TRBV18 and TRBJ1-1, is NAGVMQNPRHLVRRRGQEARLRCSPMKGHSHVYWYRQLPEEGLKFMVYLQKENIIDESGMPKERFSAEFPKEGPSILRIQQVVRGDSAAYFCASSAGGTLSTEAFFGQGTRLTVV.

The chain is built from TRBV12-3 or TRBV12-4 and TRBJ1-1; TCRdb's D call, TRBD1, is unchecked because there is no DNA. The CDR3 is made up of 15 amino acids. The CDR3 is CASSFGGQGDTEAFF.

The chain links TRBV24-1 to TRBJ2-3; lacking DNA, the TRBD1 call made by TCRdb goes unchecked. CDR3 length equals 17 residues. CDR1 KGHDR and CDR2 SFDVKD come from the germline V gene. The CDR3 here is CATSDRPRTGGTDTQYF.

This chain connects TRBV4-1 to TRBJ2-3; the TRBD1 assignment by TCRdb is unverifiable without DNA. CDR3 size: 16 residues. Looked up from germline, CDR1 is MGHRA and CDR2 is YSYEKL. CDR3 protein: CASRSNRGVSTDTQYF.

The chain recombines TRBV6-1 with TRBJ1-3. Germline V gene data show CDR1 as MNHNS and CDR2 as SASEGT. The CDR3 extends over 14 amino acids. CDR3 region: CASSEVQRGNTIYF.

This chain connects TRBV18 to TRBJ2-2; the TRBD2 assignment by TCRdb is unverifiable without DNA. The germline V gene encodes CDR1 KGHSH and CDR2 LQKENI. The CDR3 covers 18 residues. The CDR3 sequence: CASSLLGLAGANTGELFF.

The V call is TRBV3-1, the J call TRBJ2-3; without DNA, the TCRdb call of TRBD1 cannot be checked. Germline loops: CDR1 LGHDT, CDR2 YNNKEL (reference sequence). The CDR3 sequence is 15 residues long. The CDR3 reads CASSPRTGLMRTQYF.

The CDR3 sequence: CSVEGGAGVFYEQYF. The chain employs TRBV29-1 and TRBJ2-7; TCRdb designates TRBD1, a call that cannot be tested without DNA. The CDR3 contains 15 residues. Looked up from germline, CDR1 is SQVTM and CDR2 is ANQGSEA.

The chain's CDR3 is CASSILVGTGISNEQFF. The chain carries TRBV18 and TRBJ2-1; the D call of TRBD1 rests on TCRdb alone, since no DNA is present to check it. The CDR3 runs to 17 residues. Germline-derived CDR1 and CDR2 are KGHSH and LQKENI.

The chain combines TRBV28 with TRBJ2-1; TCRdb gives TRBD1 as the D gene, but with no DNA this cannot be confirmed. This CDR3 is 14 amino acids long. The germline gives CDR1 MDHEN, CDR2 SYDVKM. The CDR3 sequence: CATDRGSSYNEQFF.

V is TRBV12-3 or TRBV12-4 and J is TRBJ1-1; TCRdb lists TRBD1, though no DNA is available to test this call. CDR3 length equals 14 residues. CDR3 in amino acids: CASSSPTGRTEAFF.

The rearrangement uses TRBV19 and TRBJ1-4. The CDR3 loop spans 15 amino acids. Germline lookup yields CDR1 LNHDA and CDR2 SQIVND (reference sequence). CDR3: CASSLYGATNEKLFF. Full variable domain (rest looked up from reference TRBV19 and TRBJ1-4): DGGITQSPKYLFRKEGQNVTLSCEQNLNHDAMYWYRQDPGQGLRLIYYSQIVNDFQKGDIAEGYSVSREKKESFPLTVTSAQKNPTAFYLCASSLYGATNEKLFFGSGTQLSVL.

The chain uses TRBV6-1 and TRBJ2-3; TCRdb lists TRBD1, though no DNA is available to test this call. CDR1 is MNHNS, CDR2 SASEGT, per germline. This CDR3 spans 14 amino acids. The CDR3 region is CASSVERRLVTQYF.

The CDR3 sequence is CASNHPRTGDYTDTQYF. The V gene is TRBV2, the J gene TRBJ2-3; the TCRdb call, TRBD1, lacks DNA for checking. The CDR3 is 17 residues long. Germline V lookup: CDR1 SNHLY, CDR2 FYNNEI.

The gene calls are TRBV11-2 and TRBJ2-7; the D call of TRBD2 rests on TCRdb alone, since no DNA is present to check it. Germline loops: CDR1 SGHAT, CDR2 FQNNGV. This CDR3 has 15 amino acids. CDR3 loop: CASSPPGLAAYEQYF. Together with reference TRBV11-2 and TRBJ2-7, the CDR3 gives the full variable domain: EAGVAQSPRYKIIEKRQSVAFWCNPISGHATLYWYQQILGQGPKLLIQFQNNGVVDDSQLPKDRFSAERLKGVDSTLKIQPAKLEDSAVYLCASSPPGLAAYEQYFGPGTRLTVT.

This sequence joins TRBV20-1 and TRBJ1-2. The CDR3 runs 12 residues. Germline CDR1 is DFQATT and CDR2 is SNEGSKA (reference sequence). CDR3 in amino acids: CSVRYWDYGYTF.

The chain recombines TRBV4-2 with TRBJ1-1. This CDR3 spans 14 amino acids. Germline-derived CDR1 and CDR2 are LGHNA and YNFKEQ. This chain's CDR3 is CASSQEGGYTEAFF.

The chain couples TRBV7-9 to TRBJ1-1. This CDR3 is 15 amino acids long. Germline V lookup: CDR1 SEHNR, CDR2 FQNEAQ (reference sequence). Here the CDR3 reads CASSPSPKENTEAFF.

The CDR3 spells CASTPSWGGGTDTQYF. J is TRBJ2-3 and V is TRBV5-4; the TCRdb call, TRBD1, lacks DNA for checking. The germline V gene has CDR1 SGHNT and CDR2 YYREEE (reference sequence). The CDR3 contains 16 residues.

J is TRBJ2-7 and V is TRBV30; TCRdb's assignment of TRBD1 cannot be checked, as there is no DNA. Germline lookup yields CDR1 GTSNPN and CDR2 SVGIG (reference sequence). The CDR3 length is 14 residues. CDR3 loop: CAWRLRGPPYEQYF.

The V and J genes are TRBV6-1 and TRBJ1-6; the D call from TCRdb, TRBD1, cannot be confirmed without DNA. Germline V gene data show CDR1 as MNHNS and CDR2 as SASEGT. CDR3 size: 15 residues. This CDR3 reads CASGRVGTGHSPLHF.

The chain recombines TRBV5-6 with TRBJ2-6; no DNA is available, so the TRBD1 call from TCRdb remains unchecked. The CDR3 covers 16 residues. Germline loops: CDR1 SGHDT, CDR2 YYEEEE. The CDR3 spells CASSSRGGSGANVLTF. Drawing the rest from reference TRBV5-6 and TRBJ2-6, the complete variable domain is DAGVTQSPTHLIKTRGQQVTLRCSPKSGHDTVSWYQQALGQGPQFIFQYYEEEERQRGNFPDRFSGHQFPNYSSELNVNALLLGDSALYLCASSSRGGSGANVLTFGAGSRLTVL.